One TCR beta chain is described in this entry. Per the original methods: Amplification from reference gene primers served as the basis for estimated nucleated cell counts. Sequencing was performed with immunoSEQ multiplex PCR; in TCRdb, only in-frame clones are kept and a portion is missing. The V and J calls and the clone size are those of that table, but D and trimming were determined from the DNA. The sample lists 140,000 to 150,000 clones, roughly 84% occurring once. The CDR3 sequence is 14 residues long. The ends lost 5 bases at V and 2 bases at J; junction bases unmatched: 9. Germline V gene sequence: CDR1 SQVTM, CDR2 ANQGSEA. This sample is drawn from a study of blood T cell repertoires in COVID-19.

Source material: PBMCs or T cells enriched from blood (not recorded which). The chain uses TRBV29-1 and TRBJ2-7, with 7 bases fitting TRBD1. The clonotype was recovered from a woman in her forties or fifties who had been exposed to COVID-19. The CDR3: CSVIKGQRAYEQYF. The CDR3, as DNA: TGCAGCGTTATTAAGGGACAGCGAGCCTACGAGCAGTACTTC.